This T cell receptor (beta chain) emerged from a study of cytomegalovirus exposure and HLA in healthy donors. This table comes from immunoSEQ multiplex PCR, and its TCRdb copy is limited to in-frame clones, with some not included. The sample includes about 220,000 clones, more than 75% of them seen just once. Per the germline V gene, CDR1 is SGHTA and CDR2 is FQGNSA. This CDR3 is built from 14 residues. Deletions cut 4 bases from V and 3 bases from J, with 13 bases between. This receptor was identified in a man aged 18-30 years in good health and CMV-seronegative. The chain has TRBV7-2 and TRBJ2-7; D not certain. The sequenced material came from PBMCs. As DNA, the CDR3 is TGTGCCAGCAGCTATGTGGGCCCTGACTACGAGCAGTACTTC. This translates into CASSYVGPDYEQYF. Combining the CDR3 with reference TRBV7-2 and TRBJ2-7 gives the whole variable domain GAGVSQSPSNKVTEKGKDVELRCDPISGHTALYWYRQSLGQGLEFLIYFQGNSAPDKSGLPSDRFSAERTGGSVSTLTIQRTQQEDSAVYLCASSYVGPDYEQYFGPGTRLTVT.